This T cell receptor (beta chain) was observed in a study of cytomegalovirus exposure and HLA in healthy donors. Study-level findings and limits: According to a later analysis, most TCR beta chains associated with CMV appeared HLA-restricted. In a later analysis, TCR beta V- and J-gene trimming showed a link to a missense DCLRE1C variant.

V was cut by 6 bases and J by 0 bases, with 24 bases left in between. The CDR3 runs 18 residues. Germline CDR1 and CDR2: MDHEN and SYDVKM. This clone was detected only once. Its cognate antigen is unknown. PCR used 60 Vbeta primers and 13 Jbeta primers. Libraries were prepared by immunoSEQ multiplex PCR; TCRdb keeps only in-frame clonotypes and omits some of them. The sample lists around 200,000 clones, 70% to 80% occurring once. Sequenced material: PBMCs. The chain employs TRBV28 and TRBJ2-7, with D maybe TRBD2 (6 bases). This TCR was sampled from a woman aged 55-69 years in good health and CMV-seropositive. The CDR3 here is CASSRGELFDQGSYEQYF. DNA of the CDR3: TGTGCCAGCAGCCGCGGGGAGCTTTTCGACCAGGGCTCCTACGAGCAGTACTTC.